Shown below are 32 T cell receptor beta chains from a single sample sequenced in a study of T cells in Graves' hyperthyroidism and ophthalmopathy (dated by TCRdb to between 2018 and 2020). The library was made by multiplex PCR. TCRdb records Illumina HiSeq 2000 as the sequencer. Amplification of TCR beta CDR3 regions was carried out from RNA transcripts. The TCR CDR3 was subjected to a first round of RT-PCR using the HTBI primer set and the Qiagen OneStep RT-PCR kit. TCRdb reworked the public reads: Q25 trimming with fastp, MiXCR clone assembly, productive beta chains retained. Records with the same CDR3 protein are collapsed into one entry carrying the most frequent genes and DNA. The sample data list 350,000 to 500,000 distinct CDR3 sequences, and about 13% of these were observed just once. About 4.9% of the sample is taken by the ten largest. The specimen sequenced was blood. The receptors here all came from a woman younger than 35 with Graves' hyperthyroidism.

The V and J genes are TRBV9 and TRBJ2-1; no reliable D call. The ends were cut back, 0 bases at V and 6 bases at J, with 16 bases in the middle. The CDR3 contains 16 residues. Germline lookup yields CDR1 SGDLS and CDR2 YYNGEE. CDR3 DNA sequence: TGTGCCAGCAGCGTAGCCCTCACGGACGGTTTCAATGAGCAGTTCTTC. Translating it yields CASSVALTDGFNEQFF.

This clonotype was seen repeatedly, ten times or more. This rearrangement joins TRBV4-2 to TRBJ2-7, with 9 bases that match TRBD2. The CDR3 totals 17 residues. With 0 bases clipped from V and 3 bases from J, the junction kept 9 bases outside the gene matches. Germline CDR1 and CDR2: LGHNA and YNFKEQ. The DNA of the CDR3 is TGTGCCAGCAGCCAAGAAACGATGGGACTAGCCGACTACGAGCAGTACTTC. Translating gives CASSQETMGLADYEQYF.

The V call is TRBV9, the J call TRBJ1-3; D uncertain. Germline loops: CDR1 SGDLS, CDR2 YYNGEE. Trimming removed 4 bases from V and 8 bases from J, with 13 bases in between. The length of the CDR3 is 13 residues. This CDR3 reads CASSLTLGDTIYF. The CDR3 coding sequence is TGTGCCAGCAGCTTAACACTCGGGGACACCATATATTTT.

In its sample, this clonotype was seen many times. This rearrangement joins TRBV6-1 to TRBJ1-6, with D unresolved. This CDR3 is built from 13 residues. The V gene lost 4 bases and the J gene lost 7 bases, with 8 bases spanning the gap. Germline V gives CDR1 MNHNS, CDR2 SASEGT. The DNA for the CDR3 is TGTGCCAGCAGTGTAGAAAGGAATTCACCCCTCCACTTT. Its protein product is CASSVERNSPLHF.

In its sample, this clonotype was seen a few times. The chain links TRBV29-1 to TRBJ2-1; tentatively, D is TRBD1 (6 bases). Per the germline V gene, CDR1 is SQVTM and CDR2 is ANQGSEA. V dropped 4 bases and J dropped 6 bases, with 16 bases sitting between them. The CDR3 length is 14 residues. For the CDR3, the DNA is TGCAGCGTTGGGGTTGGACAGAGATTCAATGAGCAGTTCTTC. Translated: CSVGVGQRFNEQFF.

This sequence joins TRBV10-3 and TRBJ1-3, with D unresolved. The CDR3 runs to 15 residues. V was clipped by 6 bases and J by 2 bases, with 14 bases between them. Germline loops: CDR1 ENHRY, CDR2 SYGVKD. For the CDR3, the DNA is TGTGCCATCAGGCCTCCAGCGGGAACTGGAAACACCATATATTTT. Its translation: CAIRPPAGTGNTIYF.

This clonotype was detected many times. The V and J genes are TRBV20-1 and TRBJ2-5; 16 nucleotides line up with TRBD2. The V gene end was trimmed by 5 bases and the J gene end by 5 bases; junction bases not matched to a gene: 5. CDR1 and CDR2 (germline): DFQATT, SNEGSKA (reference sequence). The CDR3 spans 15 residues. CDR3 coding DNA: TGCAGTGCTTCGGGACTAGCGGGAGGGGTTGAGACCCAGTACTTC. Protein product: CSASGLAGGVETQYF.

The rearrangement uses TRBV19 and TRBJ1-1, with no clear D. The germline gives CDR1 LNHDA, CDR2 SQIVND (reference sequence). V was clipped by 7 bases and J by 4 bases, with 16 bases between them. The CDR3 has 14 amino acids. The CDR3 DNA follows: TGTGCCAGTAACTCGCACACGGGAGCCACTGAAGCTTTCTTT. Protein: CASNSHTGATEAFF.

This clonotype was counted only a few times. The chain joins TRBV6-1 to TRBJ1-5; D uncertain. Germline CDR1 is MNHNS and CDR2 is SASEGT. Trimming cost V 1 base and J 0 bases, with 10 bases left between them. The CDR3 runs to 16 residues. DNA for the CDR3: TGTGCCAGCAGTGAAGATTCGGTAATTAGCAATCAGCCCCAGCATTTT. This encodes CASSEDSVISNQPQHF.

On this clonotype: This sequence may be a read error, since a much larger clone differs from it by one base. V and J are TRBV9 and TRBJ1-1; TRBD1 matches at 7 bases. V dropped 3 bases and J dropped 6; count of bases not matched to a gene: 8. Germline loops: CDR1 SGDLS, CDR2 YYNGEE. The CDR3 is made up of 14 amino acids. This chain's CDR3 is CASSATGQAAEAFF. CDR3 in DNA: TGTGCCAGCAGCGCGACAGGGCAGGCCGCTGAAGCTTTCTTT. The complete variable domain, with remaining parts taken from reference TRBV9 and TRBJ1-1, reads DSGVTQTPKHLITATGQRVTLRCSPRSGDLSVYWYQQSLDQGLQFLIQYYNGEERAKGNILERFSAQQFPDLHSELNLSSLELGDSALYFCASSATGQAAEAFFGQGTRLTVV.

This clonotype was detected ten times or more. CDR3 nucleotide sequence: TGCAGTGCTAGACGGCTAGCGGGAGAAGAGACCCAGTACTTC. It codes for CSARRLAGEETQYF. This rearrangement joins TRBV20-1 to TRBJ2-5, with TRBD2 matching over 10 bases. This CDR3 is 14 amino acids long. The V and J ends lost 2 bases and 3 bases, in that order; junction bases with no gene match: 3. Germline CDR1 is DFQATT and CDR2 is SNEGSKA (reference sequence).

Note on this clonotype: Just one base apart from a much larger clone, this may be a read error. V gene TRBV9 combines with J gene TRBJ2-3; D possibly corresponds to TRBD1 (5 bases). The CDR3 covers 14 residues. Germline CDR1 is SGDLS and CDR2 is YYNGEE. CDR3 sequence reads: CASSVDGRADTRYF. For the CDR3, the DNA is TGTGCCAGCAGCGTAGATGGCAGGGCAGATACGCGGTATTTT.

This clonotype was observed many times. The V gene is TRBV5-1, the J gene TRBJ1-2; unclear D gene. Germline V gene sequence: CDR1 SGHRS, CDR2 YFSETQ. The germline V and J ends were trimmed by 5 bases and 0 bases, with 11 bases remaining between them. The CDR3 loop spans 14 amino acids. CDR3 coding DNA: TGCGCCAGCAGACCCAATGAAGCTAACTATGGCTACACCTTC. It codes for CASRPNEANYGYTF. Supplemented by reference TRBV5-1 and TRBJ1-2, the full variable domain reads KAGVTQTPRYLIKTRGQQVTLSCSPISGHRSVSWYQQTPGQGLQFLFEYFSETQRNKGNFPGRFSGRQFSNSRSEMNVSTLELGDSALYLCASRPNEANYGYTFGSGTRLTVV.

This clonotype showed up many times. The chain joins TRBV2 to TRBJ1-1; D remains ambiguous. Germline loops: CDR1 SNHLY, CDR2 FYNNEI. There are 11 residues in the CDR3. Trimming took off 3 bases at V and 11 bases at J, with 10 bases between the two ends. CDR3 coding DNA: TGTGCCAGCAGTGACCCTAAAACCGCTTTCTTT. Translation gives CASSDPKTAFF.

This clonotype was recorded only once. The rearrangement uses TRBV18 and TRBJ2-7, with 8 bases identical to TRBD1. After removal of 0 bases from V and 6 bases from J, the junction contained 4 bases not matched to a gene. The CDR3 sequence is 14 residues long. Germline V gene data show CDR1 as KGHSH and CDR2 as LQKENI. The CDR3 loop reads CASSPPGQGREQYF. The DNA for the CDR3 is TGTGCCAGCTCACCACCAGGACAGGGCCGCGAGCAGTACTTC.

V is TRBV6-2 or TRBV6-3 and J is TRBJ2-1, with 7 positions matching TRBD2. CDR3 length: 14 amino acids. The J segment lost 8 bases and the V segment lost 2 bases, leaving 6 bases of the junction unmatched. The germline gives CDR1 MNHEY, CDR2 SVGEGT. The CDR3 loop reads CASSYRTRADEQFF. For the CDR3, the DNA is TGTGCCAGCAGTTACAGGACTAGAGCGGATGAGCAGTTCTTC.

This clonotype has at least ten counts. The chain links TRBV12-3 or TRBV12-4 to TRBJ1-5; no clear D gene. Trimming cost V 6 bases and J 9 bases, with 18 bases left between them. CDR3 length: 14 residues. The CDR3: CASSPLVVFPPQHF. The CDR3, as DNA: TGTGCCAGCAGCCCCCTAGTCGTTTTCCCGCCCCAGCATTTT.

This clonotype was picked up many times. One junction end does not reproduce the germline sequence, and a read error may be involved. The chain uses TRBV20-1 and TRBJ1-2; D is unclear. The CDR3 runs to 13 residues. Per the germline V gene, CDR1 is DFQATT and CDR2 is SNEGSKA (reference sequence). The CDR3 sequence: CSARDPLNYGYTF. DNA of the CDR3: TGCAGTGCCAGAGACCCACTCAACTATGGCTACACCTTC.

The J gene is TRBJ1-4, the V gene TRBV29-1, with TRBD1 matching 9 bases. Unmatched junction bases numbered 7, after V lost 6 bases and J lost 2 bases. The CDR3 spans 15 residues. Germline loops: CDR1 SQVTM, CDR2 ANQGSEA. Here the CDR3 reads CSVTGQGPTNEKLFF. As DNA, the CDR3 is TGCAGCGTGACGGGACAGGGACCCACTAATGAAAAACTGTTTTTT.

This clonotype was seen ten or more times. The V gene is TRBV30, the J gene TRBJ2-2; 7 nucleotides line up with TRBD2. Per germline, CDR1 GTSNPN and CDR2 SVGIG (reference sequence). After removal of 4 bases from V and 4 bases from J, the junction contained 3 bases not matched to a gene. The CDR3 loop spans 13 amino acids. This chain's CDR3 is CAWTSGGTGELFF. As DNA, the CDR3 is TGTGCCTGGACTAGCGGAGGCACCGGGGAGCTGTTTTTT.

This clonotype was observed many times. The V and J genes are TRBV20-1 and TRBJ2-7; D might be TRBD2 (6 bases). This CDR3 has 12 residues. The germline gives CDR1 DFQATT, CDR2 SNEGSKA (reference sequence). With 5 bases removed from V and 6 bases from J, the gap between germline ends came to 14 bases. Here the CDR3 reads CSAALGGSEQYF. The CDR3 DNA follows: TGCAGTGCTGCCCTCGGGGGTAGCGAGCAGTACTTC.

In its sample, this clonotype was seen a few times. A much larger clone lies a single base off, so this may be a read error. The J gene is TRBJ2-7, the V gene TRBV28; a weak D match, TRBD2 (5 bases). The CDR3 is 15 residues long. Germline CDR1 is MDHEN and CDR2 is SYDVKM. CDR3 sequence reads: CASSSPDWNKAEQHF. In DNA form, the CDR3 reads TGTGCCAGCAGTTCTCCGGACTGGAACAAGGCCGAGCAGCACTTC. Together with reference TRBV28 and TRBJ2-7, the CDR3 gives the full variable domain: DVKVTQSSRYLVKRTGEKVFLECVQDMDHENMFWYRQDPGLGLRLIYFSYDVKMKEKGDIPEGYSVSREKKERFSLILESASTNQTSMYLCASSSPDWNKAEQHFGPGTRLTVT.

This clonotype occurred many times. The genes are TRBV3-1 and TRBJ1-2; no reliable D call. Germline V gene lookup returns CDR1 LGHDT and CDR2 YNNKEL (reference sequence). Trimming left V 1 base short and J 5 bases short, with 11 bases between. This CDR3 is 14 amino acids long. CDR3: CASSQGWRAYGYTF. The CDR3 nucleotides are TGTGCCAGCAGCCAAGGGTGGAGGGCTTATGGCTACACCTTC.

This clonotype has just a few counts. The J gene is TRBJ2-2, the V gene TRBV7-9, with 12 bases lining up with TRBD1. CDR1 and CDR2 from the germline V gene are SEHNR and FQNEAQ (reference sequence). CDR3 size: 19 residues. Trimming cost V 1 base and J 0 bases; bases outside gene matches: 6. The CDR3 nucleotides read TGTGCCAGCAGCTTAGGATTGGGACAGGGGGCCGCGAACACCGGGGAGCTGTTTTTT. It encodes CASSLGLGQGAANTGELFF.

The rearrangement uses TRBV13 and TRBJ1-1; a possible D gene is TRBD1 (5 bases). The CDR3 loop spans 13 amino acids. Trimming shortened V by 5 bases and J by 4 bases, and 11 bases separated the two germline ends. Germline assignment: CDR1 PRHDT and CDR2 FYEKMQ (reference sequence). In DNA, the CDR3 is TGTGCCAGCAGCCGGGACCCTTCCACTGAAGCTTTCTTT. It codes for CASSRDPSTEAFF.

V usage is TRBV2 and J usage is TRBJ2-7; a possible D gene is TRBD2 (5 bases). CDR3 length: 14 amino acids. The V gene's germline CDR1 is SNHLY and CDR2 FYNNEI. V shed 1 base and J shed 3 bases, with 10 bases lying between them. The CDR3 DNA reads as TGTGCCAGCAGTGAAGAAGGCGGGTACTACGAGCAGTACTTC. Protein: CASSEEGGYYEQYF.

The rearrangement uses TRBV12-3 or TRBV12-4 and TRBJ2-1; 7 nucleotides line up with TRBD2. The V and J ends lost 4 bases and 12 bases, in that order; junction bases with no gene match: 18. This CDR3 is built from 16 residues. The CDR3 bases are TGTGCCAGCAGTTCAATCGTAGCGGGTCGGGGCGCGGGGCAGTTCTTC. Translated, it gives CASSSIVAGRGAGQFF.

This clonotype has more than one count but fewer than ten. The chain has TRBV6-1 and TRBJ1-5; D is undetermined. This CDR3 region has 17 residues. The germline V gene encodes CDR1 MNHNS and CDR2 SASEGT. V lost 4 bases and J 0 bases, leaving 16 bases between the germline ends. CDR3: CASSAIRRVYSNQPQHF. CDR3 DNA sequence: TGTGCCAGCAGTGCAATAAGACGGGTTTATAGCAATCAGCCCCAGCATTTT.

The chain couples TRBV7-9 to TRBJ2-6; no firm D call. V was pared by 0 bases and J by 2 bases, with 11 bases between. Germline CDR1 reads SEHNR; CDR2 reads FQNEAQ (reference sequence). The CDR3 extends over 17 amino acids. CDR3 bases: TGTGCCAGCAGCTTAGCGCAAGGGCTCCCTGGGGCCAACGTCCTGACTTTC. It translates to CASSLAQGLPGANVLTF.

This clonotype has only a few counts. For the CDR3, the DNA is TGTGCCAGCAGCTTTGCAGGACAGATACAGTACTTC. It translates to CASSFAGQIQYF. The rearrangement uses TRBV5-6 and TRBJ2-5, with D perhaps TRBD1 (6 bases). The CDR3 has 12 residues. V gave up 2 bases and J gave up 11 bases, with 13 bases separating them. CDR1 is SGHDT and CDR2 is YYEEEE in the germline V gene.

This clonotype occurred many times. The chain couples TRBV12-3 or TRBV12-4 to TRBJ2-6; D gene uncertain. Trimming took off 5 bases at V and 0 bases at J, with 17 bases between the two ends. CDR3 length equals 18 residues. The CDR3 DNA reads TGTGCCAGCAGTCCCCCCCGGCAGGTCCACTCTGGGGCCAACGTCCTGACTTTC. Amino acids: CASSPPRQVHSGANVLTF.

V is TRBV19 and J is TRBJ2-1, with D perhaps TRBD1 or TRBD2 (5 bases each). Germline-derived CDR1 and CDR2 are LNHDA and SQIVND (reference sequence). This CDR3 region has 16 residues. Trimming left V 7 bases short and J 5 bases short, with 21 bases between. For the CDR3, the DNA is TGTGCCAGTACCCTCGGTAGGGGAGTTAGCAACAATGAGCAGTTCTTC. This gives the protein CASTLGRGVSNNEQFF.